The source of this T cell receptor beta chain is a study of tumor-infiltrating lymphocytes in primary liver carcinoma. Unsorted whole blood supplied the RNA, and germline DNA was extracted too. Trimming cost V 2 bases and J 3 bases, with 8 bases left between them. The CDR3 runs to 13 residues. This clonotype has ten or more counts. The input was approximately 500 ng total RNA; TCR beta cDNA was made from it with a constant-region primer. Libraries of TCR beta came from three nested multiplex PCR rounds with slightly modified ARM-PCR. A C-beta reverse primer was combined with TRBV1-TRBV30 forward primers in the first two PCR rounds, and each round had approximately 10 cycles. TCRdb used MiXCR to reprocess the multiplex PCR reads, holding one entry per CDR3 protein. The data hold 310,000 or so distinct CDR3 sequences, with 50% to 60% observed a single time.

The sequenced sample consisted of peripheral blood. This receptor was obtained from a woman in her 30s with primary liver carcinoma and hepatitis B virus infection. The J gene is TRBJ2-7, the V gene TRBV12-3 or TRBV12-4; D is unresolved. CDR3 coding DNA: TGTGCCAGCAGTTTACGGGCTAGCTACGAGCAGTACTTC. Translated: CASSLRASYEQYF.